One and the same sample provided the 12 T cell receptor beta chains below, sequenced in a study of blood T cell repertoires in COVID-19. Profiled with immunoSEQ multiplex PCR; TCRdb holds only in-frame clones, not every one. The top ten clones hold roughly 15% of a sample with some 88,000 clones, over 75% of them seen once. The specimen was peripheral blood. Receptors were obtained from a woman in her seventies with acute or convalescent COVID-19.

CDR3 region: CASSWTGNEQYV. CDR3 sequence (DNA): TGTGCCAGCAGCTGGACAGGGAACGAGCAGTACGTC. The chain combines TRBV5-5 with TRBJ2-7, with 8 positions matching TRBD1. V shed 3 bases and J 5 bases; nucleotides not matched to a gene: 1. CDR1 SGHKS and CDR2 YYEKEE come from the germline V gene (reference sequence). The CDR3 runs to 12 residues.

The chain carries TRBV5-1 and TRBJ2-1; D is undetermined. In germline, CDR1 is SGHRS, CDR2 YFSETQ. The CDR3 totals 14 residues. Trimming pared 4 bases from V and 6 bases from J, leaving 14 bases between. The CDR3 DNA reads TGCGCCAGCAGCCGCCCCGAGTTGCCCAATGAGCAGTTCTTC. Protein product: CASSRPELPNEQFF.

The rearrangement links TRBV7-9 to TRBJ2-2; no clear D. Germline CDR1 reads SEHNR; CDR2 reads FQNEAQ (reference sequence). The germline V and J ends were trimmed by 2 bases and 1 base, with 11 bases remaining between them. The CDR3 contains 16 residues. The CDR3 reads CASSLIPQENTGELFF. CDR3 bases: TGTGCCAGCAGCTTAATTCCCCAGGAGAACACCGGGGAGCTGTTTTTT.

This chain uses TRBV7-8 with TRBJ2-1; tentative D call: TRBD1 (5 bases). Between the trimmed V and J ends, which lost 0 bases and 4 bases, there was a span of 10 bases. Germline-derived CDR1 and CDR2 are SGHVS and FQNEAQ. The CDR3 extends over 15 amino acids. CDR3 amino acids: CASSLAGQKYNEQFF. CDR3 coding DNA: TGTGCCAGCAGCTTAGCGGGGCAGAAGTACAATGAGCAGTTCTTC.

The chain is built from TRBV6-5 and TRBJ2-1; D gene unclear. Germline V gene lookup returns CDR1 MNHEY and CDR2 SVGAGI. The ends were cut back, 5 bases at V and 10 bases at J, with 9 bases in the middle. This CDR3 contains 11 residues. CDR3 residues: CASSTIWEQFF. The CDR3 coding sequence is TGTGCCAGCAGTACAATCTGGGAGCAGTTCTTC.

V usage is TRBV18 and J usage is TRBJ2-1; tentative D call: TRBD2 (6 bases). V dropped 0 bases and J dropped 8 bases, with 20 bases sitting between them. The V gene's germline CDR1 is KGHSH and CDR2 LQKENI. This CDR3 region has 17 residues. The DNA for the CDR3 is TGTGCCAGCTCACCACCCGGAGGGGCACGCACTTGGCATGAGCAGTTCTTC. It yields the protein CASSPPGGARTWHEQFF.

The rearrangement links TRBV5-1 to TRBJ2-6; TRBD1 aligns across 7 bases. Germline V gene lookup returns CDR1 SGHRS and CDR2 YFSETQ. Trimming took 3 bases from V and 0 from J; bases not matched to a gene: 9. There are 18 residues in the CDR3. The CDR3 loop is CASSSTGATLSGANVLTF. For the CDR3, the DNA is TGCGCCAGCAGCTCCACAGGGGCCACCCTCTCTGGGGCCAACGTCCTGACTTTC.

This clone appeared a single time. The genes are TRBV5-1 and TRBJ2-5; D gene ambiguous. The CDR3 has 14 amino acids. Trimming shortened V by 4 bases and J by 0 bases, and 10 bases separated the two germline ends. CDR1 is SGHRS, CDR2 YFSETQ, per germline. The CDR3 loop is CASSQEANQETQYF. As DNA, the CDR3 is TGCGCCAGCAGCCAGGAAGCCAACCAAGAGACCCAGTACTTC. The full variable domain, rest sourced from reference TRBV5-1 and TRBJ2-5, is KAGVTQTPRYLIKTRGQQVTLSCSPISGHRSVSWYQQTPGQGLQFLFEYFSETQRNKGNFPGRFSGRQFSNSRSEMNVSTLELGDSALYLCASSQEANQETQYFGPGTRLLVL.

The CDR3 region is CASSPQAAGSYGYTF. The CDR3 DNA reads as TGTGCCAGCAGCCCACAAGCCGCGGGGTCGTATGGCTACACCTTC. The J gene is TRBJ1-2, the V gene TRBV4-2, with D hard to call. The germline V gene encodes CDR1 LGHNA and CDR2 YNFKEQ. This CDR3 is built from 15 residues. With 4 bases removed from V and 5 bases from J, the gap between germline ends came to 17 bases.

This chain links TRBV7-6 with TRBJ2-4, with TRBD1 identical over 7 bases. CDR3 size: 14 residues. Germline assignment: CDR1 SGHVS and CDR2 FNYEAQ. The trim removed 4 bases at V and 9 bases at J, leaving 9 bases unmatched. CDR3 protein: CASSSNDRAGIQYF. The CDR3 nucleotides read TGTGCCAGCAGCTCGAACGACAGGGCGGGCATTCAGTACTTC. Based on the CDR3 plus reference TRBV7-6 and TRBJ2-4, the full variable domain is GAGVSQSPRYKVTKRGQDVALRCDPISGHVSLYWYRQALGQGPEFLTYFNYEAQQDKSGLPNDRFSAERPEGSISTLTIQRTEQRDSAMYRCASSSNDRAGIQYFGAGTRLSVL.

The rearrangement joins TRBV5-1 to TRBJ1-3; the D gene is possibly TRBD1 (6 bases). Trimming pared 4 bases from V and 2 bases from J, leaving 16 bases between. Germline V gives CDR1 SGHRS, CDR2 YFSETQ. This CDR3 is built from 16 residues. The CDR3 region has the DNA TGCGCCAGCAGCATCCAAACAGGGAGTGCTGGAAACACCATATATTTT. Amino acid sequence: CASSIQTGSAGNTIYF.

The chain joins TRBV27 to TRBJ2-3, with 8 nucleotides matching TRBD1. The J segment lost 2 bases and the V segment lost 3 bases, leaving 10 bases of the junction unmatched. The length of the CDR3 is 17 residues. CDR1 and CDR2 (germline): MNHEY, SMNVEV (reference sequence). The CDR3 spells CASSLASGQGPTDTQYF. CDR3 DNA: TGTGCCAGCAGTTTGGCGTCCGGACAGGGTCCCACAGATACGCAGTATTTT.